This T cell receptor beta chain comes out of a study of CD8 T cells in Susac syndrome. CDR3 length: 18 amino acids. Per germline, CDR1 LNHDA and CDR2 SQIVND (reference sequence). Trimming shortened V by 5 bases and J by 0 bases, and 20 bases separated the two germline ends. Random-hexamer reverse transcription was applied to about 0.5 to 1 ug RNA. Amplification of TCR beta CDR3 by immunoSEQ multiplex PCR spanned 54 Vbeta and 13 Jbeta. TCRdb fed the immunoSEQ multiplex PCR reads into MiXCR, producing one record per CDR3 protein. This repertoire shows under 150,000 distinct CDR3 sequences, approximately 94% found once; its top ten account for approximately 0.13%. Those who served as multiple sclerosis controls were treatment-naive patients with stable or active relapsing-remitting disease. The CD8+ and CD4+ T cells were isolated magnetically using a negative isolation approach, whereas the TEMRA cells were enriched by FACS.

This chain uses TRBV19 with TRBJ2-1; D might be TRBD2 (6 bases). The sequence was obtained from a human donor with multiple sclerosis. The specimen was CD4+ T cells from PBMCs. CDR3 DNA: TGTGCCAGTAGTCTCCCCCCGGGACTCAGGAGCTCCTACAATGAGCAGTTCTTC. This translates into CASSLPPGLRSSYNEQFF. Full variable domain (missing parts from reference TRBV19 and TRBJ2-1): DGGITQSPKYLFRKEGQNVTLSCEQNLNHDAMYWYRQDPGQGLRLIYYSQIVNDFQKGDIAEGYSVSREKKESFPLTVTSAQKNPTAFYLCASSLPPGLRSSYNEQFFGPGTRLTVL.